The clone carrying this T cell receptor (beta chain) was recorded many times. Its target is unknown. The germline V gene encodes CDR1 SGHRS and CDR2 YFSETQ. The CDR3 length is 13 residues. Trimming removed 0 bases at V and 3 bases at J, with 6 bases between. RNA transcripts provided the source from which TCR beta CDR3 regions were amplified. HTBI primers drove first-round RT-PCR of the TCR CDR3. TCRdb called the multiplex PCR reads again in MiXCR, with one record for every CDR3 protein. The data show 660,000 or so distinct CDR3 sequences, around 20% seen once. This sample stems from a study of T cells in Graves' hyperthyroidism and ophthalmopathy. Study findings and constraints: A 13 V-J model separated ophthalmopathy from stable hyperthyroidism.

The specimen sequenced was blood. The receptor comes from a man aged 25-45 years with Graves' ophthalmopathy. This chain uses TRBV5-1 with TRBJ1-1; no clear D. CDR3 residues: CASSLEQYTEAFF. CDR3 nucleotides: TGCGCCAGCAGCTTGGAACAGTACACTGAAGCTTTCTTT. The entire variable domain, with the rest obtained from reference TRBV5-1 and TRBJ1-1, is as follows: KAGVTQTPRYLIKTRGQQVTLSCSPISGHRSVSWYQQTPGQGLQFLFEYFSETQRNKGNFPGRFSGRQFSNSRSEMNVSTLELGDSALYLCASSLEQYTEAFFGQGTRLTVV.